These T cell receptor beta chains were read from a single sample in a study of T-cell memory formation after mild COVID-19. TCRdb fed the 5' RACE reads into MiXCR, producing one record per CDR3 protein. This table holds roughly 600,000 distinct CDR3 sequences, approximately 19% found once. Sequenced: PBMCs or a T cell subset sorted from them (not recorded which). The origin of the receptors is an adult woman who had mild COVID-19 (a few samples of this study predate the infection). Cell type and time point are not known. The CDR3 runs from the conserved cysteine through the conserved F or W. D genes are given only for firm matches. Clone size is shown for a subset of rows, as once, few, many or a class of expanded clone.

TRBD2	many	TRBV20-1	TRBJ2-5	TGCAGTGCTAGAGTTGGGACTAGCGGGAGCGGGACCCAGTACTTC	CSARVGTSGSGTQYF
NA	NA	TRBV18	TRBJ2-3	TGTGCCAGCTCACCAACGGGAGGGGGCCTGACAGATACGCAGTATTTT	CASSPTGGGLTDTQYF
NA	NA	TRBV5-1	TRBJ2-1	TGCGCCAGCAGCTTGATTATGAGGGAGGGGGGACACAATGAGCAGTTCTTC	CASSLIMREGGHNEQFF
NA	many	TRBV24-1	TRBJ2-2	TGTGCCACCAGTGAAACAGGGCGCCAGAACACCGGGGAGCTGTTTTTT	CATSETGRQNTGELFF
NA	few	TRBV7-7	TRBJ2-1	TGTGCCAGCAGCTTAGTCAGGGTGGATGAGCAGTTCTTC	CASSLVRVDEQFF
NA	few	TRBV7-2	TRBJ2-7	TGTGCCAGCAGCCGCCGGGACGGCCTGGAGCAGTACTTC	CASSRRDGLEQYF
NA	NA	TRBV16	TRBJ1-2	TGTGCCAGCAGCCAATTCGGCGGAATTTATGGCTACACCTTC	CASSQFGGIYGYTF
NA	NA	TRBV7-6	TRBJ2-1	TGTGCCAGCAGCCCCGCTGGGACCAATGAGCAGTTCTTC	CASSPAGTNEQFF
TRBD2	NA	TRBV5-1	TRBJ2-1	TGCGCCAGCAGCTCGACTAGCGGGGGCTATGAGCAGTTCTTC	CASSSTSGGYEQFF
NA	many	TRBV4-2	TRBJ2-2	TGTGCCAGCAGCCCCTGGTCCAGACTAGAGGACACCGGGGAGCTGTTTTTT	CASSPWSRLEDTGELFF
NA	NA	TRBV25-1	TRBJ2-7	TGTGCCAGCAGCTTCGGACGGAACTCCTACGAGCAGTACTTC	CASSFGRNSYEQYF
NA	NA	TRBV6-2/TRBV6-3	TRBJ1-1	TGTGCCAGCAGTTTAGGGGGGGAGTACACTGAAGCTTTCTTT	CASSLGGEYTEAFF
NA	few	TRBV15	TRBJ2-5	TGTGCCACCAGCAGAGTCCAGCAAGAGACCCAGTACTTC	CATSRVQQETQYF
TRBD1	few	TRBV7-2	TRBJ1-5	TGTGCCAGCAGCTTAACAGGGGGCCGCCAGCCCCAGCATTTT	CASSLTGGRQPQHF
TRBD2	few	TRBV6-2/TRBV6-3	TRBJ2-2	TGTGCCAGCAGTTACTCTAGCGGGAGTATCACCGGGGAGCTGTTTTTT	CASSYSSGSITGELFF
TRBD2	NA	TRBV15	TRBJ2-1	TGTGCCACCAGCAGGACTAGCCCCAATGAGCAGTTCTTC	CATSRTSPNEQFF
NA	many	TRBV7-2	TRBJ2-2	TGTGCCAGCAGCTTCGGGGGGCTGGGCACCGGGGAGCTGTTTTTT	CASSFGGLGTGELFF
TRBD2	NA	TRBV6-4	TRBJ2-7	TGTGCCACCTTCCTGGCCCTCGGACTAGCGGGGGATGACTACGAGCAGTACTTC	CATFLALGLAGDDYEQYF
TRBD1	NA	TRBV12-3/TRBV12-4	TRBJ1-6	TGTGCCAGCAGGAGACAGGGCAATTCACCCCTCCACTTT	CASRRQGNSPLHF
NA	NA	TRBV12-3/TRBV12-4	TRBJ2-7	TGTGCCAGCAGCTTACAGGGTAAATCTTCCGAGCAGTACTTC	CASSLQGKSSEQYF
TRBD1	few	TRBV7-7	TRBJ2-7	TGTGCTAGCAGCCCCTGGAAGGGGGCGTACTACGAGCAGTACTTC	CASSPWKGAYYEQYF
TRBD1	few	TRBV24-1	TRBJ2-2	TGTGCCACCAGTGGCCCTAGGACAGGGCCCGGGGAGCTGTTTTTT	CATSGPRTGPGELFF
NA	few	TRBV5-1	TRBJ2-1	TGCGCCAGCAGCTATCAGGGTGGTGAGCAGTTCTTC	CASSYQGGEQFF
TRBD1	NA	TRBV5-1	TRBJ2-1	TGCGCCAGCAGCCTAGGACAGGCCCTAGGGTACAATGAGCAGTTCTTC	CASSLGQALGYNEQFF
NA	NA	TRBV7-8	TRBJ2-1	TGTGCCACCCTTCCGGGAGTAACCTATGACAATGAGCAGTTCTTC	CATLPGVTYDNEQFF
NA	few	TRBV7-9	TRBJ2-5	TGTGCCAGCAGCTTACCCGTCGGACTGGGCTCAGAGACCCAGTACTTC	CASSLPVGLGSETQYF
TRBD2	few	TRBV15	TRBJ2-5	TGTGCCACCAGCAAGCGGACTAGCGGGATCGAGACCCAGTACTTC	CATSKRTSGIETQYF
NA	few	TRBV11-3	TRBJ2-2	TGTGCCAGCAGCTTAGATAACATGAACACCGGGGAGCTGTTTTTT	CASSLDNMNTGELFF
TRBD2	NA	TRBV10-3	TRBJ2-3	TGTGCCATCAGTGAGGGTGATAGCGGGGCCACAGATACGCAGTATTTT	CAISEGDSGATDTQYF
NA	NA	TRBV4-2	TRBJ2-5	TGTGCCAGCAGCCAAGATGGCGGACCTCAAGAGACCCAGTACTTC	CASSQDGGPQETQYF
TRBD2	once	TRBV7-2	TRBJ2-7	TGTGCCAGCAGCTTAGTAGCGGGGGAATACGAGCAGTACTTC	CASSLVAGEYEQYF
NA	NA	TRBV12-3/TRBV12-4	TRBJ1-2	TGTGCCAGCACAACGGCAGGGCGGGACTATGGCTACACCTTC	CASTTAGRDYGYTF